This T cell receptor beta chain was retrieved from a study of cytomegalovirus exposure and HLA in healthy donors. Study outcomes and limitations: Usually a TCR sequence was rare, but some public TCRs were found in many donors.

It was with 60 Vbeta and 13 Jbeta primers that the PCR ran. Clones were sequenced by immunoSEQ multiplex PCR, and TCRdb holds only the in-frame ones, with some missing. The repertoire holds about 150,000 clones, around 80% seen once, with 1.2% in the top ten. This clone came up once. Its antigen is undetermined. The CDR3 is made up of 12 amino acids. With 7 bases clipped from V and 4 bases from J, the junction kept 3 bases outside the gene matches. Germline V gene data show CDR1 as SQVTM and CDR2 as ANQGSEA. The chain combines TRBV29-1 with TRBJ1-1; 10 positions match TRBD1. The receptor was derived from a boy aged 2 to 10 in good health and CMV-seronegative. The sample comprised PBMCs. CDR3 amino acids: CSADRGPTEAFF. CDR3 DNA: TGCAGCGCCGACAGGGGGCCCACTGAAGCTTTCTTT. The variable domain in full, with the rest retrieved from reference TRBV29-1 and TRBJ1-1, is SAVISQKPSRDICQRGTSLTIQCQVDSQVTMMFWYRQQPGQSLTLIATANQGSEATYESGFVIDKFPISRPNLTFSTLTVSNMSPEDSSIYLCSADRGPTEAFFGQGTRLTVV.